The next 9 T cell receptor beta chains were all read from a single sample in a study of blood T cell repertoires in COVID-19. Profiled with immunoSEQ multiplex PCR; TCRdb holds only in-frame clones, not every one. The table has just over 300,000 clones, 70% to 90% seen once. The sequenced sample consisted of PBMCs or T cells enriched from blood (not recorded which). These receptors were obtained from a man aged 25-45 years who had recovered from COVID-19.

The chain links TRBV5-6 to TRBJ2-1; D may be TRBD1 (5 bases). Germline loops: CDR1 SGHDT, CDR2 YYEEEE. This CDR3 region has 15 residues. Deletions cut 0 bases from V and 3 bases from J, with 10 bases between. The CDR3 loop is CASSLGQGHYNEQFF. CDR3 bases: TGTGCCAGCAGCTTGGGGCAGGGCCACTACAATGAGCAGTTCTTC.

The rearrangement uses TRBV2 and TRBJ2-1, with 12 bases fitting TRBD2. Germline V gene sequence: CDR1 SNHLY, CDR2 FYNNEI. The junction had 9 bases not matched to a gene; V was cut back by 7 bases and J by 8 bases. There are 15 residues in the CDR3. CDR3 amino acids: CASTPLAGGFDEQFF. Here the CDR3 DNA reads TGTGCCAGCACCCCCCTAGCGGGGGGGTTCGATGAGCAGTTCTTC.

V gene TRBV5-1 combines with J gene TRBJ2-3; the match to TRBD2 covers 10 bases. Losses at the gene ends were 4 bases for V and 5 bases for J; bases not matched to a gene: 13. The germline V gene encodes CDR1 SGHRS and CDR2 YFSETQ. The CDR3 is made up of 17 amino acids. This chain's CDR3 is CASSPQQAGGGRDTQYF. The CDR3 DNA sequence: TGCGCCAGCAGCCCCCAACAAGCGGGGGGGGGAAGAGATACGCAGTATTTT.

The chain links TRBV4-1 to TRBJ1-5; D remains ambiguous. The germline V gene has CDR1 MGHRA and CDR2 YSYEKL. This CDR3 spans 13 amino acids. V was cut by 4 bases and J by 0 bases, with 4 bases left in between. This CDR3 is CASSLNSNQPQHF. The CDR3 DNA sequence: TGCGCCAGCAGCCTTAATAGCAATCAGCCCCAGCATTTT.

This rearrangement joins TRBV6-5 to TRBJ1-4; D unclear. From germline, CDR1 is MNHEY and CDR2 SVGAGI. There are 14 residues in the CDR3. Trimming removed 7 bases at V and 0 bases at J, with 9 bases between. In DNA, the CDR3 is TGTGCCAGCAATCCAGGATCAACTAATGAAAAACTGTTTTTT. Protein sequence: CASNPGSTNEKLFF.

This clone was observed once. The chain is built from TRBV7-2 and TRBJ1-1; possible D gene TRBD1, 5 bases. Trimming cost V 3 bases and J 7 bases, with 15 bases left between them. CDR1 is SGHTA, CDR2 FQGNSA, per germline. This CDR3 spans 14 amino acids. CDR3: CASSFVGGGGEAFF. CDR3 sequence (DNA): TGTGCCAGCAGCTTTGTCGGGGGGGGTGGTGAAGCTTTCTTT.

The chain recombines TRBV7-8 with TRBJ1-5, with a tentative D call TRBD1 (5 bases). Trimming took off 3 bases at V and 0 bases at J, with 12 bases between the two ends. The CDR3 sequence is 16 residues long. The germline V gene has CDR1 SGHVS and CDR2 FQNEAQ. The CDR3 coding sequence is TGTGCCAGCAGCTTTGAGGGGAGGGGTAGCAATCAGCCCCAGCATTTT. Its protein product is CASSFEGRGSNQPQHF.

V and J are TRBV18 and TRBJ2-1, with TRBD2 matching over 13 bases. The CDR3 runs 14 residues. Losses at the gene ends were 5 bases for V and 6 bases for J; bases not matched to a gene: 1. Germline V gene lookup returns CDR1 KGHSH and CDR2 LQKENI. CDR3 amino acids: CASSTSGGVNEQFF. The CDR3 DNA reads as TGTGCCAGCTCAACTAGCGGGGGGGTCAATGAGCAGTTCTTC.

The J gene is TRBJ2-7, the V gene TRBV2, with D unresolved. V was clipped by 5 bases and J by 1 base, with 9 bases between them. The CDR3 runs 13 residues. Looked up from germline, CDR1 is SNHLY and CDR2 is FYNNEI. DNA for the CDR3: TGTGCCAGCAGTCCCCCCACTTCCTACGAGCAGTACTTC. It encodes CASSPPTSYEQYF. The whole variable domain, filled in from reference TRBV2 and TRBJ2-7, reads EPEVTQTPSHQVTQMGQEVILRCVPISNHLYFYWYRQILGQKVEFLVSFYNNEISEKSEIFDDQFSVERPDGSNFTLKIRSTKLEDSAMYFCASSPPTSYEQYFGPGTRLTVT.